Each of the 22 T cell receptor beta chains below was sequenced from the same sample in a study of blood T cell repertoires in COVID-19. The method was immunoSEQ multiplex PCR; TCRdb's version includes in-frame clones alone and lacks a portion of them. The sample shows roughly 70,000 clones, approximately 89% of them seen only once. What was sequenced was peripheral blood. All receptors come from a woman aged 45-65 years with active COVID-19.

The gene calls are TRBV19 and TRBJ1-1; D remains ambiguous. V was cut by 2 bases and J by 7 bases, with 8 bases left in between. This CDR3 contains 12 residues. The V gene's germline CDR1 is LNHDA and CDR2 SQIVND (reference sequence). The CDR3 DNA sequence: TGTGCCAGTAGTATACCCCTCCGTGAAGCTTTCTTT. This sequence encodes CASSIPLREAFF.

A few counts support this clone. The rearrangement links TRBV5-4 to TRBJ2-7; weak D call: TRBD2 (6 bases). The V and J ends lost 0 bases and 3 bases respectively, with 13 bases between them. The CDR3 is made up of 15 amino acids. Per germline, CDR1 SGHNT and CDR2 YYREEE (reference sequence). The CDR3 DNA follows: TGTGCCAGCAGCTTGGCGGTGGGGGGTATCTACGAGCAGTACTTC. Its protein product is CASSLAVGGIYEQYF.

The V and J genes are TRBV5-6 and TRBJ1-2; 11 bases are a match to TRBD1. The CDR3 has 15 amino acids. From germline, CDR1 is SGHDT and CDR2 YYEEEE. Trimming cost V 4 bases and J 8 bases; bases outside gene matches: 10. CDR3 DNA: TGTGCCAGCAGCGGACGGACAGGGGGCCTGGGAGGCTACACCTTC. Protein: CASSGRTGGLGGYTF.

This clone was observed a single time. This chain links TRBV6-5 with TRBJ2-7; tentative D call: TRBD2 (5 bases). The CDR3 totals 14 residues. Per the germline V gene, CDR1 is MNHEY and CDR2 is SVGAGI. V lost 6 bases, J lost 0 bases, and 12 bases lay in between. The CDR3 DNA is TGTGCCAGCAGGAGAGGACTCAGCTCCTACGAGCAGTACTTC. It is translated as CASRRGLSSYEQYF.

CDR3 DNA: TGTGCCTGGAGGCCAAGAGGCTATGGCTACACCTTC. Protein product: CAWRPRGYGYTF. This chain uses TRBV30 with TRBJ1-2; D remains unclear. Trimming cost V 3 bases and J 4 bases, with 9 bases left between them. Germline-derived CDR1 and CDR2 are GTSNPN and SVGIG (reference sequence). The CDR3 has 12 amino acids.

J is TRBJ2-3 and V is TRBV28, with no clear D. Germline V CDR1 and CDR2: MDHEN, SYDVKM. V was cut by 8 bases and J by 6 bases, with 21 bases left in between. The CDR3 is made up of 15 amino acids. CDR3 bases: TGTGCCAGCCCTCCCCTAGAAAAGAGCCCGGATACGCAGTATTTT. Translating it yields CASPPLEKSPDTQYF.

This chain joins TRBV5-1 and TRBJ2-5; the D gene is possibly TRBD1 (5 bases). CDR3 size: 14 residues. V was cut by 4 bases and J by 1 base, with 11 bases left in between. Per germline, CDR1 SGHRS and CDR2 YFSETQ. The CDR3 bases are TGCGCCAGCAGCCCTGTACAGGTCCAAGAGACCCAGTACTTC. Protein sequence: CASSPVQVQETQYF. Supplemented by reference TRBV5-1 and TRBJ2-5, the full variable domain reads KAGVTQTPRYLIKTRGQQVTLSCSPISGHRSVSWYQQTPGQGLQFLFEYFSETQRNKGNFPGRFSGRQFSNSRSEMNVSTLELGDSALYLCASSPVQVQETQYFGPGTRLLVL.

This chain links TRBV3-1 (or the pseudogene TRBV3-2) with TRBJ2-1, with TRBD2 identical over 11 bases. J gave up 9 bases and V 7 bases, and 11 bases lay outside the gene matches. Germline CDR1 is LGHDT and CDR2 is YNNKEL (reference sequence). CDR3 length: 15 residues. In DNA form, the CDR3 reads TGTGCCAGCACCCCGGGCGGTCTAGCGGGAGGTGAGCAGTTCTTC. Its translation: CASTPGGLAGGEQFF.

The rearrangement uses TRBV9 and TRBJ2-1, with unresolved D. The germline V gene encodes CDR1 SGDLS and CDR2 YYNGEE. V gave up 0 bases and J gave up 6 bases, with 10 bases separating them. This CDR3 has 14 residues. The CDR3, as DNA: TGTGCCAGCAGCGTAGGCGTTAGTACCAATGAGCAGTTCTTC. Protein: CASSVGVSTNEQFF.

The chain uses TRBV2 and TRBJ1-2; no reliable D call. Trimming left V 6 bases short and J 2 bases short, with 10 bases between. Per germline, CDR1 SNHLY and CDR2 FYNNEI. This CDR3 comprises 13 residues. The CDR3 DNA follows: TGTGCCAGCAGGCTCGAGGGAAACTATGGCTACACCTTC. Its protein is CASRLEGNYGYTF. The variable domain in full, completed from reference TRBV2 and TRBJ1-2, reads EPEVTQTPSHQVTQMGQEVILRCVPISNHLYFYWYRQILGQKVEFLVSFYNNEISEKSEIFDDQFSVERPDGSNFTLKIRSTKLEDSAMYFCASRLEGNYGYTFGSGTRLTVV.

The rearrangement joins TRBV6-5 to TRBJ2-3, with 10 bases lining up with TRBD2. V shed 6 bases and J 7 bases; nucleotides not matched to a gene: 7. The CDR3 totals 14 residues. Germline V gives CDR1 MNHEY, CDR2 SVGAGI. In DNA form, the CDR3 reads TGTGCCAGCAGGATCAGCGGGAGGGCTTATACGCAGTATTTT. Protein product: CASRISGRAYTQYF.

This clone was detected only once. The chain uses TRBV29-1 and TRBJ1-2; a possible D gene is TRBD1 (5 bases). The CDR3 loop spans 13 amino acids. Germline CDR1 SQVTM, CDR2 ANQGSEA. V gave up 7 bases and J gave up 0 bases, with 12 bases separating them. DNA of the CDR3: TGCAGCGCTTTGGGGGGGACTAACTATGGCTACACCTTC. Amino acid sequence: CSALGGTNYGYTF.

As to this clone: At one end the junction does not follow the germline gene, possibly because of a read error. The V gene is TRBV6-1, the J gene TRBJ1-5; D is possibly TRBD1 (6 bases). Per germline, CDR1 MNHNS and CDR2 SASEGT. The CDR3 is 15 residues long. The CDR3 region is CAGSEGPTGGQPQHF. Here the CDR3 DNA reads TGTGCCGGCAGTGAAGGTCCGACAGGTGGGCAGCCCCAGCATTTT.

This clone was observed once. V and J are TRBV5-6 and TRBJ2-5, with 12 bases matching TRBD2. This CDR3 comprises 16 residues. CDR1 SGHDT and CDR2 YYEEEE come from the germline V gene. V was pared by 4 bases and J by 9 bases, with 13 bases of the junction left unmatched. The CDR3 protein is CASSPSTSGRGGAQYF. The CDR3 coding sequence is TGTGCCAGCAGCCCCTCGACTAGCGGGAGAGGTGGGGCCCAGTACTTC. Together with reference TRBV5-6 and TRBJ2-5, the CDR3 gives the full variable domain: DAGVTQSPTHLIKTRGQQVTLRCSPKSGHDTVSWYQQALGQGPQFIFQYYEEEERQRGNFPDRFSGHQFPNYSSELNVNALLLGDSALYLCASSPSTSGRGGAQYFGPGTRLLVL.

The chain joins TRBV7-2 to TRBJ2-1; tentative D call: TRBD2 (6 bases). Per germline, CDR1 SGHTA and CDR2 FQGNSA. Trimming removed 8 bases at V and 4 bases at J, with 21 bases between. The CDR3 has 16 amino acids. CDR3 DNA sequence: TGTGCCAGCCGATCCCGAGGGCCTAGCGAATACAATGAGCAGTTCTTC. The encoded protein is CASRSRGPSEYNEQFF. The full variable domain, in which reference TRBV7-2 and TRBJ2-1 provide the parts outside the CDR3, is GAGVSQSPSNKVTEKGKDVELRCDPISGHTALYWYRQSLGQGLEFLIYFQGNSAPDKSGLPSDRFSAERTGGSVSTLTIQRTQQEDSAVYLCASRSRGPSEYNEQFFGPGTRLTVL.

V is TRBV27 and J is TRBJ2-1; D perhaps matches TRBD2 (5 bases). The CDR3 sequence is 14 residues long. CDR1 and CDR2 from the germline V gene are MNHEY and SMNVEV (reference sequence). Trimming took 2 bases from V and 9 from J, leaving 14 bases between them. CDR3 sequence (DNA): TGTGCCAGCAGTTTAAGGGCTAGAGGGAGTGAGCAGTTCTTC. It yields the protein CASSLRARGSEQFF.

The chain couples TRBV10-3 to TRBJ1-2; D is possibly TRBD1 (5 bases). From germline, CDR1 is ENHRY and CDR2 SYGVKD. The CDR3 consists of 14 residues. Trimming left V 2 bases short and J 8 bases short, with 15 bases between. CDR3 DNA: TGTGCCATCAGTGAGACCCCCAGTAGGGGCGGCTACACCTTC. The encoded protein is CAISETPSRGGYTF.

The CDR3 sequence is CASSLYREYEQYF. The CDR3 DNA follows: TGTGCCAGCAGCTTGTACAGGGAGTACGAGCAGTACTTC. V and J are TRBV5-4 and TRBJ2-7; the D gene is possibly TRBD1 (6 bases). V lost 1 base and J 4 bases, leaving 9 bases between the germline ends. CDR3 size: 13 residues. Looked up from germline, CDR1 is SGHNT and CDR2 is YYREEE (reference sequence).

This chain joins TRBV5-1 and TRBJ2-7, with 7 bases aligning to TRBD2. Trimming at V came to 7 bases and at J to 7 bases, leaving 17 bases not matched to a gene. Germline CDR1 SGHRS, CDR2 YFSETQ. The CDR3 covers 15 residues. For the CDR3, the DNA is TGCGCCAGCTCCCTCGGGGGGATCCTCCGGGATGAGCAGTACTTC. It yields the protein CASSLGGILRDEQYF.

This sequence joins TRBV2 and TRBJ2-3; 7 positions match TRBD2. Per germline, CDR1 SNHLY and CDR2 FYNNEI. This CDR3 contains 14 residues. V lost 7 bases and J lost 4; bases outside the gene matches: 8. The CDR3 nucleotides read TGTGCCAGCAAGGGCGGGAGCGGGGCAGATACGCAGTATTTT. Its protein is CASKGGSGADTQYF.

The rearrangement uses TRBV7-3 and TRBJ2-7; 12 bases agree with TRBD2. CDR1 is SGHTA, CDR2 FQGTGA, per germline. Losses at the gene ends were 5 bases for V and 5 bases for J; bases not matched to a gene: 7. The CDR3 is made up of 15 amino acids. The DNA of the CDR3 is TGTGCCAGCAGCCTAGGACTAGCGGGATCCCACGAGCAGTACTTC. This encodes CASSLGLAGSHEQYF.

The CDR3 DNA sequence: TGTGCCAGTAGTATAGGCCAGGAGGATGAAAAACTGTTTTTT. The encoded protein is CASSIGQEDEKLFF. The genes are TRBV19 and TRBJ1-4; unclear D gene. This CDR3 comprises 14 residues. The V end lost 1 base, the J end lost 6 bases, and 9 bases lay between the germline ends. Germline V gene lookup returns CDR1 LNHDA and CDR2 SQIVND (reference sequence).